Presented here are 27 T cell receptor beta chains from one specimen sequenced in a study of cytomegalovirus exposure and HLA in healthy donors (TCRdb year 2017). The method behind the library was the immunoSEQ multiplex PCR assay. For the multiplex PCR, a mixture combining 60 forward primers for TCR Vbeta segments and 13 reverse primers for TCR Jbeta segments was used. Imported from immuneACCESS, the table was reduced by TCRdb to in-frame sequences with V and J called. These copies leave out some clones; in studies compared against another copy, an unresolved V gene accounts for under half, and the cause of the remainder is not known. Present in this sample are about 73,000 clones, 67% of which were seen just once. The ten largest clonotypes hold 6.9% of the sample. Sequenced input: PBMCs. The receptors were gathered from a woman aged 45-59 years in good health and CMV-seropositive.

CDR3 in amino acids: CASSLDRGNNQPQHF. Written as DNA, the CDR3 is TGTGCCAGCAGTCTGGACAGGGGAAACAATCAGCCCCAGCATTTT. This chain joins TRBV2 and TRBJ1-5; 9 nucleotides align to TRBD1. After removal of 5 bases from V and 3 bases from J, the junction contained 5 bases not matched to a gene. Germline V gene lookup returns CDR1 SNHLY and CDR2 FYNNEI. CDR3 length: 15 amino acids.

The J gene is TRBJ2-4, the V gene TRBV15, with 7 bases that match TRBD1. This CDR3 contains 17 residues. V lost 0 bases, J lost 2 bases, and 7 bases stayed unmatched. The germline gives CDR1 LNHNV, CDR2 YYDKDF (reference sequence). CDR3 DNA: TGTGCCACCAGCAGAGATCAAGGGGGCGCTTCCAAAAACATTCAGTACTTC. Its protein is CATSRDQGGASKNIQYF.

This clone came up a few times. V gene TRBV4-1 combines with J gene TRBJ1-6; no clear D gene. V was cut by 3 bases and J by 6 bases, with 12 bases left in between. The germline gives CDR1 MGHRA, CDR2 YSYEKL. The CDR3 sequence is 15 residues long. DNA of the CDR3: TGCGCCAGCAGCCAGGTTCCGGGAATTAATTCACCCCTCCACTTT. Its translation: CASSQVPGINSPLHF.

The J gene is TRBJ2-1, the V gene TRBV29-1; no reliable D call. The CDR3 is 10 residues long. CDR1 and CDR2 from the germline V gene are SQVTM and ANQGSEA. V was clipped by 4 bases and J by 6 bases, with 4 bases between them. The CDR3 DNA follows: TGCAGCGTTGCGGGCAATGAGCAGTTCTTC. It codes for CSVAGNEQFF.

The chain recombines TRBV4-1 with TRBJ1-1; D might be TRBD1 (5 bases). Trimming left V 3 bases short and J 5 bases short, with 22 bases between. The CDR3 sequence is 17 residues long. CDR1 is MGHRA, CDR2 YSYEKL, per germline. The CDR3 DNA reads TGCGCCAGCAGCCAGCCCCAGGGTTACCAATTATCTACTGAAGCTTTCTTT. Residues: CASSQPQGYQLSTEAFF.

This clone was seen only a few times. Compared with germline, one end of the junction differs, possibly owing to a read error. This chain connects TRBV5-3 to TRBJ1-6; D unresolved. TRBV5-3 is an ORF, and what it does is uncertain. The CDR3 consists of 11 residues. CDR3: CASSSNSPLHF. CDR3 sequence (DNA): TGTGCCAGCAGCTCAAATTCACCCCTCCACTTT.

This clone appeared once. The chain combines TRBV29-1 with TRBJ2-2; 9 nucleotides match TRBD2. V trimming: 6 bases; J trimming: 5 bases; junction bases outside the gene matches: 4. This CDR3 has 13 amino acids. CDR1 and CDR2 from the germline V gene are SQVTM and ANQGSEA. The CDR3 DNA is TGCAGCGTGCGTCTAGCGGGAACCGGGGAGCTGTTTTTT. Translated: CSVRLAGTGELFF.

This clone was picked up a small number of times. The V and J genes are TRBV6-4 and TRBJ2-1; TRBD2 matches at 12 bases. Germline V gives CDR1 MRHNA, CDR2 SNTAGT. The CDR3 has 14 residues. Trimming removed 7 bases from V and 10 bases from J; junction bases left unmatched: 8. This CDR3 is CASKPTSGGGEQFF. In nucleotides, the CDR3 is TGTGCCAGCAAGCCGACTAGCGGGGGAGGGGAGCAGTTCTTC.

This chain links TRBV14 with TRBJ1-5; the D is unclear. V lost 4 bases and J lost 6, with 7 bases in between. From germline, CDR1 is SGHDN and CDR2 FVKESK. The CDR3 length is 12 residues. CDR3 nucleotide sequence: TGTGCCAGCAGCCCCAACTCTCAGCCCCAGCATTTT. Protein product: CASSPNSQPQHF.

The CDR3 sequence is CASSPRQGQNEKLFF. The CDR3 bases are TGTGCCAGCAGCCCCCGACAGGGTCAAAATGAAAAACTGTTTTTT. The chain couples TRBV13 to TRBJ1-4; TRBD1 aligns across 7 bases. CDR1 and CDR2 (germline): PRHDT, FYEKMQ (reference sequence). The V gene end was trimmed by 5 bases and the J gene end by 5 bases; junction bases not matched to a gene: 8. The CDR3 covers 15 residues.

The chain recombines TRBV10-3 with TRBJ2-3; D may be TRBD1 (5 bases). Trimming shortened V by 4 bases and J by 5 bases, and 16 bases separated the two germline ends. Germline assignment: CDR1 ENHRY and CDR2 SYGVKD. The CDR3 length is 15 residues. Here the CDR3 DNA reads TGTGCCATCAGTGCTGGGGCCGAACGTGGAGATACGCAGTATTTT. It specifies CAISAGAERGDTQYF.

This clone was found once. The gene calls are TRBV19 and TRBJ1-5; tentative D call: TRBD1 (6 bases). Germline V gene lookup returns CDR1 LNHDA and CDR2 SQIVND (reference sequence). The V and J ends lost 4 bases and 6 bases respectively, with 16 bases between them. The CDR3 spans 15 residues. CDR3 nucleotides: TGTGCCAGTAGTAGCTTTTCAGGGGTTGCTCAGCCCCAGCATTTT. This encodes CASSSFSGVAQPQHF.

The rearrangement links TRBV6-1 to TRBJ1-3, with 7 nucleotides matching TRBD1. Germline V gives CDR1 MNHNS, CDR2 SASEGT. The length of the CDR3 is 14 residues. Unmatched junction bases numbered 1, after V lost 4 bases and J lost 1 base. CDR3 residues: CASSGGQSGNTIYF. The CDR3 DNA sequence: TGTGCCAGCAGTGGGGGACAGTCTGGAAACACCATATATTTT.

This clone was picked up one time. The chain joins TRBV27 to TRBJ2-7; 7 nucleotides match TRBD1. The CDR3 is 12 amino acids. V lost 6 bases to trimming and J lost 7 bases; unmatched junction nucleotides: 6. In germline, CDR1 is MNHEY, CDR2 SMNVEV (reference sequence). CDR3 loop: CASSAKQGEQYF. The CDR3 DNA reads TGTGCCAGCAGCGCGAAACAGGGGGAGCAGTACTTC.

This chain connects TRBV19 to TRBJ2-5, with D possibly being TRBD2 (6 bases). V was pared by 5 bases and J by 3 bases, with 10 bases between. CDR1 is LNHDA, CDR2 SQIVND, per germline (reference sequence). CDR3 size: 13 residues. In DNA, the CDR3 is TGTGCCAGTAGTTTCAGGGAGGAAGAGACCCAGTACTTC. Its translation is CASSFREEETQYF.

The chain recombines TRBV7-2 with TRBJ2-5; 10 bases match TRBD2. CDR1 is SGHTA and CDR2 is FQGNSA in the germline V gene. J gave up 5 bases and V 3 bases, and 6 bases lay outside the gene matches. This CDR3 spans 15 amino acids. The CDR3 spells CASSFLSGGWETQYF. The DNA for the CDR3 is TGTGCCAGCAGCTTCCTTAGCGGGGGGTGGGAGACCCAGTACTTC.

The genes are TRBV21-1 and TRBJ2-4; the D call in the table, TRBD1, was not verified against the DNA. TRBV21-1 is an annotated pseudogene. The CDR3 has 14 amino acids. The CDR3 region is CASSKDRAKNIQYF. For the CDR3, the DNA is TGTGCCAGCAGCAAAGACAGGGCCAAAAACATTCAGTACTTC.

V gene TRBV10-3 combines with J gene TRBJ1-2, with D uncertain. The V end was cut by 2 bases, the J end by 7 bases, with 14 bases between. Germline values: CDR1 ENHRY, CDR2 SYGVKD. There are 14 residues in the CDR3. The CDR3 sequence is CAISEESETSGYTF. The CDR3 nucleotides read TGTGCCATCAGTGAGGAGAGTGAGACATCTGGCTACACCTTC.

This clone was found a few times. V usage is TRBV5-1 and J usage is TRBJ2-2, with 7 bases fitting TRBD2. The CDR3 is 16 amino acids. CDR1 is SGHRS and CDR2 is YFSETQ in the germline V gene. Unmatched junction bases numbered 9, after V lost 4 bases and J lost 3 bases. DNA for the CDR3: TGCGCCAGCAGCCCCTCGTCGGGGGGTCACACCGGGGAGCTGTTTTTT. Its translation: CASSPSSGGHTGELFF.

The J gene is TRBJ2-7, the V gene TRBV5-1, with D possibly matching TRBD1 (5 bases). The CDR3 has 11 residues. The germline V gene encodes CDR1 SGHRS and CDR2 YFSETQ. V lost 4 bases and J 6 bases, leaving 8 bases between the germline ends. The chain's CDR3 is CASSTGREQYF. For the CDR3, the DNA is TGCGCCAGCAGCACAGGACGCGAGCAGTACTTC.

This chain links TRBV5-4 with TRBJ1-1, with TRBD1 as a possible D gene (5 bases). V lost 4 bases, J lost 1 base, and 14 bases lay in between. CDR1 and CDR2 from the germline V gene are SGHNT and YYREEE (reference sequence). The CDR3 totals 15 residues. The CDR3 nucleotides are TGTGCCAGCAGCGCGACAGCGCGACGGAACACTGAAGCTTTCTTT. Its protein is CASSATARRNTEAFF.

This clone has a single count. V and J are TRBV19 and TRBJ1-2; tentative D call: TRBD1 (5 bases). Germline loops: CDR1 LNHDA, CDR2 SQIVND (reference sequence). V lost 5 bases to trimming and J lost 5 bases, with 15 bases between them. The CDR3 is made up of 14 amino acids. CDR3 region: CASSRDLANYGYTF. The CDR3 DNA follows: TGTGCCAGTAGTCGGGACTTGGCCAATTATGGCTACACCTTC.

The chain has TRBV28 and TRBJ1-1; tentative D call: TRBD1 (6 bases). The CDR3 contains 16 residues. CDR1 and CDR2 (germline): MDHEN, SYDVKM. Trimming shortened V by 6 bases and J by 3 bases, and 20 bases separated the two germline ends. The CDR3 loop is CASSSPNRVKDTEAFF. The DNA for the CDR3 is TGTGCCAGCAGCTCCCCCAACAGGGTGAAGGACACTGAAGCTTTCTTT.

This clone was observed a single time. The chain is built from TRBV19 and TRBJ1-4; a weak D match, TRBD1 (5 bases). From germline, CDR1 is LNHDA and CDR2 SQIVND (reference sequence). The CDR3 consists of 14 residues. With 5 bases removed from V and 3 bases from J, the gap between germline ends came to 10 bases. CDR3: CASSSGLSNEKLFF. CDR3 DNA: TGTGCCAGTAGTTCAGGGTTGTCTAATGAAAAACTGTTTTTT.

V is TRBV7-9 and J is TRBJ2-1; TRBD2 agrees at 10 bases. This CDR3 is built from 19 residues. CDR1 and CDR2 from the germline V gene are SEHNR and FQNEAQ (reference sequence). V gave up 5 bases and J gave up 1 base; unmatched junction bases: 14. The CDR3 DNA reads TGTGCCAGCAGCCAACCTATTCGGGCTAGCGGGGGTTCCTACAATGAGCAGTTCTTC. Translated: CASSQPIRASGGSYNEQFF.

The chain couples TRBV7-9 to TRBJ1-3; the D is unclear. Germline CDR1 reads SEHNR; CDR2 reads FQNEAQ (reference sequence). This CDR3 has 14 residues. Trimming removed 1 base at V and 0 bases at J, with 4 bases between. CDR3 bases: TGTGCCAGCAGCTTAGACATCTCTGGAAACACCATATATTTT. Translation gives CASSLDISGNTIYF. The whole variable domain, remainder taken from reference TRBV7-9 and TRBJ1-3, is DTGVSQNPRHKITKRGQNVTFRCDPISEHNRLYWYRQTLGQGPEFLTYFQNEAQLEKSRLLSDRFSAERPKGSFSTLEIQRTEQGDSAMYLCASSLDISGNTIYFGEGSWLTVV.

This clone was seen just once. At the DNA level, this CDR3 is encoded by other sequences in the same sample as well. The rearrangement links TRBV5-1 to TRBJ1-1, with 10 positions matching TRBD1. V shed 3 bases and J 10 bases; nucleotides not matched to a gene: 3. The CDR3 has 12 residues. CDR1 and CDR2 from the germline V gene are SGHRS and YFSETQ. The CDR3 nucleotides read TGCGCCAGCAGCTCGGGGACAGGGGTAGCTTTCTTT. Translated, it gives CASSSGTGVAFF. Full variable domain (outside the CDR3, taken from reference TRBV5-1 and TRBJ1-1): KAGVTQTPRYLIKTRGQQVTLSCSPISGHRSVSWYQQTPGQGLQFLFEYFSETQRNKGNFPGRFSGRQFSNSRSEMNVSTLELGDSALYLCASSSGTGVAFFGQGTRLTVV.